Listed here are 21 T cell receptor beta chains from one sample, sequenced in a study of monozygotic twins with inflammatory bowel disease (dated by TCRdb to about 2019). Preparation of the library involved 5' RACE. This sample was sequenced with an Illumina HiSeq 2500. Following TCRdb reprocessing, every CDR3 protein sequence forms one entry, and DNA is not provided. This sample's table lists some 190,000 distinct CDR3 sequences. The ten biggest clones cover less than 9% of the sample. The sample taken for sequencing was blood. These receptors were collected from a human donor with ulcerative colitis or Crohn's disease, or a healthy co-twin of an affected twin (not recorded which).

The chain's CDR3 is CASSTGQYTIYF. V usage is TRBV18 and J usage is TRBJ1-3. The CDR3 is 12 amino acids. Germline CDR1 and CDR2: KGHSH and LQKENI.

The V gene is TRBV2, the J gene TRBJ2-4. The CDR3 length is 13 residues. The germline V gene has CDR1 SNHLY and CDR2 FYNNEI. This chain's CDR3 is CASSDVGRNIQYF.

The chain recombines TRBV27 with TRBJ1-4; absent DNA, TCRdb's TRBD1 call cannot be checked. Per germline, CDR1 MNHEY and CDR2 SMNVEV (reference sequence). The CDR3 is 15 amino acids. CDR3 sequence reads: CASSPWTGQNEKLFF.

V is TRBV9 and J is TRBJ1-3; lacking DNA, the TRBD1 call made by TCRdb goes unchecked. This CDR3 is 14 amino acids long. The V gene's germline CDR1 is SGDLS and CDR2 YYNGEE. The CDR3 spells CASSTSPGGNTIYF.

The rearrangement links TRBV28 to TRBJ1-1. The CDR3 sequence is 13 residues long. Per germline, CDR1 MDHEN and CDR2 SYDVKM. The CDR3 is CASTFGGFTEAFF. The whole variable domain, filled in from reference TRBV28 and TRBJ1-1, reads DVKVTQSSRYLVKRTGEKVFLECVQDMDHENMFWYRQDPGLGLRLIYFSYDVKMKEKGDIPEGYSVSREKKERFSLILESASTNQTSMYLCASTFGGFTEAFFGQGTRLTVV.

The chain couples TRBV27 to TRBJ1-2; TCRdb names TRBD1, which stays unverified in the absence of DNA. In germline, CDR1 is MNHEY, CDR2 SMNVEV (reference sequence). CDR3 size: 19 residues. The CDR3: CASSLSPPGQSFLGYGYTF.

The rearrangement uses TRBV5-5 and TRBJ1-4; TCRdb's D call, TRBD1, is unchecked because there is no DNA. The CDR3 has 16 residues. Germline CDR1 is SGHKS and CDR2 is YYEKEE (reference sequence). This CDR3 reads CASSPDRPGPFEKLFF.

This sequence joins TRBV11-2 and TRBJ1-6; the TCRdb call, TRBD1, lacks DNA for checking. The CDR3 has 19 amino acids. CDR1 is SGHAT and CDR2 is FQNNGV in the germline V gene. CDR3 sequence: CASSLTLGSYSGRNSPLHF.

This chain links TRBV6-2 or TRBV6-3 with TRBJ2-5; the D call from TCRdb, TRBD1, cannot be confirmed without DNA. Germline CDR1 is MNHEY and CDR2 is SVGEGT. The CDR3 runs to 16 residues. CDR3 protein: CASSYQMGLRDQTQYF.

This chain uses TRBV7-9 with TRBJ1-5; there is no DNA to check the TCRdb D call of TRBD1. The CDR3 runs 12 residues. Germline V lookup: CDR1 SEHNR, CDR2 FQNEAQ (reference sequence). CDR3 in amino acids: CASSKGGQPQHF.

The genes are TRBV5-1 and TRBJ1-1. The CDR3 has 12 residues. Germline V gene sequence: CDR1 SGHRS, CDR2 YFSETQ. The CDR3 protein is CASRGMNTEAFF.

The V call is TRBV7-2, the J call TRBJ2-2; the TCRdb D gene call, TRBD1, has no DNA to confirm it. The germline V gene has CDR1 SGHTA and CDR2 FQGNSA. The CDR3 consists of 13 residues. CDR3 protein: CASSFRGAGELFF.

The chain recombines TRBV5-1 with TRBJ1-5; checking the TCRdb D call of TRBD1 is not possible without DNA. The CDR3 is made up of 15 amino acids. Germline loops: CDR1 SGHRS, CDR2 YFSETQ. CDR3 region: CASSANTGGNQPQHF.

The rearrangement uses TRBV19 and TRBJ1-3; absent DNA, TCRdb's TRBD1 call cannot be checked. The CDR3 consists of 15 residues. Germline CDR1 LNHDA, CDR2 SQIVND (reference sequence). The CDR3 loop is CASSPRDSSGNTIYF.

The rearrangement links TRBV7-9 to TRBJ1-2; TCRdb calls TRBD1, which cannot be checked without DNA. There are 12 residues in the CDR3. Germline assignment: CDR1 SEHNR and CDR2 FQNEAQ (reference sequence). CDR3 amino acids: CASRGTGYGYTF.

V and J are TRBV5-1 and TRBJ2-1; without DNA, the TCRdb call of TRBD2 cannot be checked. Germline loops: CDR1 SGHRS, CDR2 YFSETQ. This CDR3 is built from 15 residues. CDR3 protein: CASSILAGGQNEQFF.

V is TRBV7-9 and J is TRBJ2-7; TCRdb gives TRBD2 as the D gene, but with no DNA this cannot be confirmed. The germline V gene encodes CDR1 SEHNR and CDR2 FQNEAQ (reference sequence). The CDR3 contains 14 residues. Here the CDR3 reads CASSPSGGLGEQYF.

The chain uses TRBV19 and TRBJ2-1. From germline, CDR1 is LNHDA and CDR2 SQIVND (reference sequence). The CDR3 runs 12 residues. The CDR3 loop is CASSMSYNEQFF.

The V gene is TRBV12-3 or TRBV12-4, the J gene TRBJ2-2; lacking DNA, the TRBD2 call made by TCRdb goes unchecked. The CDR3 is 13 residues long. The CDR3 spells CASSSRESGELFF.

The chain couples TRBV30 to TRBJ1-1; checking the TCRdb D call of TRBD1 is not possible without DNA. Germline CDR1 and CDR2: GTSNPN and SVGIG (reference sequence). The CDR3 length is 13 residues. CDR3 loop: CAWSLVGGPEAFF.

The chain combines TRBV7-2 with TRBJ2-5; TCRdb's D gene call, TRBD2, goes unchecked for lack of DNA. There are 13 residues in the CDR3. Germline CDR1 is SGHTA and CDR2 is FQGNSA. CDR3 residues: CASSRTPLETQYF.